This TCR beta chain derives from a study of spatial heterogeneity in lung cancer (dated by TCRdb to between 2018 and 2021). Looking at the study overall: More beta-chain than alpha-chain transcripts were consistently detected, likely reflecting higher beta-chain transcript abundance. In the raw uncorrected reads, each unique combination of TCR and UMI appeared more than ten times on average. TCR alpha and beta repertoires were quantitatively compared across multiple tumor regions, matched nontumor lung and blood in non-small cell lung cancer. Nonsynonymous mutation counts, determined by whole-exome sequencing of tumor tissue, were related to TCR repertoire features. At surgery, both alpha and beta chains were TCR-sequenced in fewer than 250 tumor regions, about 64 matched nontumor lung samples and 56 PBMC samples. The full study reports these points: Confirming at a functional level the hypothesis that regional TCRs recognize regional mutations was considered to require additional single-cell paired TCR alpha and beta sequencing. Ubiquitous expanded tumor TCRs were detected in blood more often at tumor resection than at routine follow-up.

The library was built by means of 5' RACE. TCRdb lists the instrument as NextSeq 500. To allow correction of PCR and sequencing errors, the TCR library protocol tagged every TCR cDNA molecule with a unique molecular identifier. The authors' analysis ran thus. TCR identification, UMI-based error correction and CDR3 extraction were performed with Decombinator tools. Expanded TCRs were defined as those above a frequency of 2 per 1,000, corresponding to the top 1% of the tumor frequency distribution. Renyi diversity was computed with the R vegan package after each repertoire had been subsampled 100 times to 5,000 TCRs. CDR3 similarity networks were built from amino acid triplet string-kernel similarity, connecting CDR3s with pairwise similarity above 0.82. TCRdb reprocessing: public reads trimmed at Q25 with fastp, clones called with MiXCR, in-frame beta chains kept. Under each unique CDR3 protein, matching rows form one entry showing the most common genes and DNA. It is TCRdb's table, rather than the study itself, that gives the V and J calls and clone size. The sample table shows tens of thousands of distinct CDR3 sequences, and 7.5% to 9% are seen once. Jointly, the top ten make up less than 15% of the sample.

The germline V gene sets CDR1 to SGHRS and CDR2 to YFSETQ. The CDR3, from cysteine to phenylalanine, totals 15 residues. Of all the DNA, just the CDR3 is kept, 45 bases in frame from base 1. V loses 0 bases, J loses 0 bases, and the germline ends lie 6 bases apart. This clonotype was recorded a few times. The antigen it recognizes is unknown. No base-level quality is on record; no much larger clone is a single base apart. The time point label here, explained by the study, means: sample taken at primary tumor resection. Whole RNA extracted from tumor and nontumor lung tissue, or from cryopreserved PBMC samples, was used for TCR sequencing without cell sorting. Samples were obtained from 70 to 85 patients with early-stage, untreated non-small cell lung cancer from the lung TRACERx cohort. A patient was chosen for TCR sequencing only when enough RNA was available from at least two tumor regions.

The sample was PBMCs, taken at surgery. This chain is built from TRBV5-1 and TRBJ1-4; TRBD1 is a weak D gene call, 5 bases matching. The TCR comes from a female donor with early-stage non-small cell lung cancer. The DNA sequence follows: TGCGCCAGCAGCTTGGCCAGGGCAACTAATGAAAAACTGTTTTTT. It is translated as CASSLARATNEKLFF. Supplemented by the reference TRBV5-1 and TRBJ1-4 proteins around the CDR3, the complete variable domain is KAGVTQTPRYLIKTRGQQVTLSCSPISGHRSVSWYQQTPGQGLQFLFEYFSETQRNKGNFPGRFSGRQFSNSRSEMNVSTLELGDSALYLCASSLARATNEKLFFGSGTQLSVL.